Listed below are T cell receptor beta chains from one sample, sequenced in a study of CD8+CD57+ T cells in acquired aplastic anemia. One entry per CDR3 protein, called by TCRdb with MiXCR from the reads. This sample yields some 200,000 distinct CDR3 sequences, of which less than 60% are seen a single time; over 7.5% belongs to the top ten. The sample comprised sorted CD4+, CD8+, or CD8+CD57+ T cells (not recorded which) from PBMCs. The receptors here all came from a human donor with aplastic anemia. CDR3s include the opening cysteine and the closing phenylalanine or tryptophan. The D gene is left open where the match is weak. Some rows have no size entry. The others give once, few or many, or a class for an expanded clone.

d_gene	abundance	v_gene	j_gene	CDR3nt	CDR3aa
NA	NA	TRBV7-8	TRBJ2-1	TGTGCCAGCAGCGAGGAGGTTGCTGAGCAGTTCTTC	CASSEEVAEQFF
NA	NA	TRBV24-1	TRBJ2-5	TGTGCCACCAGTGATGGAACAGGGTACCAAGAGACCCAGTACTTC	CATSDGTGYQETQYF
NA	NA	TRBV12-3/TRBV12-4	TRBJ2-7	TGTGCCAGCAGAACAGGGTGGGGTTACGAGCAGTACTTC	CASRTGWGYEQYF
TRBD1	few	TRBV20-1	TRBJ2-7	TGCAGTGCTAGTCTCCGGGACAGGTTCCACGAGCAGTACTTC	CSASLRDRFHEQYF
NA	NA	TRBV29-1	TRBJ1-5	TGCAGCGTGGGGGCGAGCGATCAGCCCCAGCATTTT	CSVGASDQPQHF
NA	few	TRBV10-3	TRBJ1-2	TGTGCCATCAGTGAGGAGGGGTCTAACTATGGCTACACCTTC	CAISEEGSNYGYTF
NA	NA	TRBV7-3	TRBJ2-2	TGTGCCAGCAGCCCCTCGGCCGACACCGGGGAGCTGTTTTTT	CASSPSADTGELFF
NA	many	TRBV7-2	TRBJ2-7	TGTGCCAGCCGGTCAAGGGGGTACGAGCAGTACTTC	CASRSRGYEQYF
TRBD1	many	TRBV20-1	TRBJ1-2	TGCAGTGCTAGATCCGCAGGACAGGGTAGGAACTATGGCTACACCTTC	CSARSAGQGRNYGYTF
NA	many	TRBV12-3/TRBV12-4	TRBJ2-7	TGTGCCAGCAGTTTGTTTGTAGGGACCGGCGAGCAGTACTTC	CASSLFVGTGEQYF
TRBD1	NA	TRBV28	TRBJ1-2	TGTGCCAGCAGTGAACAGGGGAAGGGCTACACCTTC	CASSEQGKGYTF
NA	many	TRBV2	TRBJ2-7	TGTGCCAGCAGTCCACCTCTCTCCTACGAGCAGTACTTC	CASSPPLSYEQYF
NA	many	TRBV9	TRBJ1-2	TGTGCCAGCAGCGTAGAGGGGGGAAGAGGAGGCTACACCTTC	CASSVEGGRGGYTF
NA	few	TRBV7-7	TRBJ2-2	TGTGCTAGCAGCCTACGTAACACCGGGGAGCTGTTTTTT	CASSLRNTGELFF
NA	few	TRBV15	TRBJ2-7	TGTGCCACCAGCAGAGAACCAGGGTCTGCCTACGAGCAGTACTTC	CATSREPGSAYEQYF
NA	NA	TRBV6-1	TRBJ2-7	TGTGCCAGCAGATTAACCAAGACAGGCTCCTACGAGCAGTACTTC	CASRLTKTGSYEQYF
NA	many	TRBV19	TRBJ2-5	TGTGCCAGTAGTCGGGCCGCAGGGGAGACCCAGTACTTC	CASSRAAGETQYF
NA	NA	TRBV5-4	TRBJ1-2	TGTGCCAGCAGCGCGATCGCGGGGGCCTATGGCTACACCTTT	CASSAIAGAYGYTF
NA	many	TRBV6-6	TRBJ2-3	TGTGCCAGCAGTTTCGGTATGGGCACAGATACGCAGTATTTT	CASSFGMGTDTQYF
NA	NA	TRBV7-2	TRBJ1-3	TGTGCCAGCAGCCCCTGGGTCTCTGGAAACACCATATATTTT	CASSPWVSGNTIYF
NA	NA	TRBV2	TRBJ1-2	TGTGCCAGCACGATGGTGACAGCAAACTATGGCTACACCTTC	CASTMVTANYGYTF
NA	NA	TRBV29-1	TRBJ2-2	TGCAGCGTTGTAGGGATCACCGGGGAGCTGTTTTTT	CSVVGITGELFF
TRBD1	many	TRBV11-2	TRBJ2-5	TGTGCCAGCAGCTCTTACAATGACAGGGGGAGAGAGACCCAGTACTTC	CASSSYNDRGRETQYF
TRBD1	few	TRBV5-1	TRBJ2-5	TGCGCCAGCAGCTTGGCGGGGACAGGAGAAGAGACCCAGTACTTC	CASSLAGTGEETQYF
NA	NA	TRBV5-1	TRBJ2-3	TGCGCCAGCAGCCAGGGTGCGGGGGCGGATACGCAGTATTTT	CASSQGAGADTQYF
NA	many	TRBV7-2	TRBJ2-7	TGTGCCAGCAGCCAACCAGCGTACGAGCAGTACTTC	CASSQPAYEQYF
NA	many	TRBV5-6	TRBJ2-2	TGTGCCAGCAGCTTGGTTAGGGGAACCGGGGAGCTGTTTTTT	CASSLVRGTGELFF
TRBD2	NA	TRBV2	TRBJ2-3	TGTGCCAGCAGGGGGAGGGCCGCGGGGACAGATACGCAGTATTTT	CASRGRAAGTDTQYF
NA	few	TRBV2	TRBJ1-6	TGTGCCAGACAGGGAAATAATTCACCCCTCCACTTT	CARQGNNSPLHF
NA	NA	TRBV10-3	TRBJ1-1	TGTGCCATCAGTTATGGACGGAACACTGAAGCTTTCTTT	CAISYGRNTEAFF
TRBD2	NA	TRBV11-2	TRBJ2-5	TGTGCCAGCAGCTTAGACCCGGGACTAGGTCTAGAGACCCAGTACTTC	CASSLDPGLGLETQYF
NA	few	TRBV13	TRBJ1-6	TGTGCCAGCAGCTTAGGCCAAAGTTTCACCCTCCACTTT	CASSLGQSFTLHF
NA	once	TRBV24-1	TRBJ1-2	TGTGCCACCAGTGAAGCCGGGGGCAGTCCCTATGGCTACACCTTC	CATSEAGGSPYGYTF
NA	NA	TRBV19	TRBJ1-1	TGTGCCAGTAGCCTACGGGTTATTGACACTGAAGCTTTCTTT	CASSLRVIDTEAFF
NA	few	TRBV3-1	TRBJ2-5	TGTGCCAGCAGCCAAACACGGGGGTCCCCGGGGGACCAGTACTTC	CASSQTRGSPGDQYF
TRBD2	NA	TRBV20-1	TRBJ2-7	TGCAGTGCTATTTGGTCTAGCGGGAGGGGGCATATGGAGCAGTACTTC	CSAIWSSGRGHMEQYF
NA	NA	TRBV2	TRBJ1-5	TGTGCCAGCAGTGAACAGGAACTCGGCAATCAGCCCCAGCATTTT	CASSEQELGNQPQHF
NA	NA	TRBV20-1	TRBJ2-7	TGCAGTGCTAGAACCTATAGGGGTCCTGAGCTCGAGCAGTACTTC	CSARTYRGPELEQYF
NA	few	TRBV28	TRBJ2-7	TGTGCCGCGTCTGACTCCTACGAGCAGTACTTC	CAASDSYEQYF
NA	NA	TRBV2	TRBJ2-7	TGTGCCAGCACGCAGGATGCCTACGAGCAGTACTTC	CASTQDAYEQYF
NA	NA	TRBV12-3/TRBV12-4	TRBJ1-4	TGTGCCAGCAGCCCAACCCGAGGGAATGAAAAACTGTTTTTT	CASSPTRGNEKLFF
TRBD1	NA	TRBV7-2	TRBJ1-1	TGTGCCAGCAGCGCGTCACAGGGGCAGAACACTGAAGCTTTCTTT	CASSASQGQNTEAFF
TRBD2	NA	TRBV25-1	TRBJ2-5	TGTGCCAGCAGTGAGGATATCAGCGGGAACCAAGAGACCCAGTACTTC	CASSEDISGNQETQYF
NA	NA	TRBV20-1	TRBJ2-3	TGCAGTGCTCCTGTTGCGGGGTTAAGCACAGATACGCAGTATTTT	CSAPVAGLSTDTQYF
TRBD1	many	TRBV7-9	TRBJ2-7	TGTGCCAGCAGGTACAGGGGGCGCGAAGAGCAGTACTTC	CASRYRGREEQYF